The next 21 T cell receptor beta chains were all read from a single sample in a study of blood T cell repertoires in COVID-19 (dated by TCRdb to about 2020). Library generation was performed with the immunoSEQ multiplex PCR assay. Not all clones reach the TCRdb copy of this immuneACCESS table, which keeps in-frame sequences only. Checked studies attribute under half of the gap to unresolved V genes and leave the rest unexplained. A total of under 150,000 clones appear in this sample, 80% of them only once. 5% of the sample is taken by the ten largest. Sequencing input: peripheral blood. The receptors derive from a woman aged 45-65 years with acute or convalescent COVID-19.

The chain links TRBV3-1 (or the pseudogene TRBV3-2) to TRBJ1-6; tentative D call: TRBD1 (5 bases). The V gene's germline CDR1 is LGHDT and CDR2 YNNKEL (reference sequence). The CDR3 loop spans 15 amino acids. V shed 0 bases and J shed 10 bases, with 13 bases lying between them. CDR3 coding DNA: TGTGCCAGCAGCCAAGATACCCAGGGTTGGTCACCCCTCCACTTT. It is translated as CASSQDTQGWSPLHF.

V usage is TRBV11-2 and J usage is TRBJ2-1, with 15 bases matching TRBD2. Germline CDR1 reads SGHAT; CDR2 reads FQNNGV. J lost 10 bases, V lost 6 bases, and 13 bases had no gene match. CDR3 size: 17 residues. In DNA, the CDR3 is TGTGCCAGCAGTCGAACCCGGACTAGCGGGGGGGATAGAGAGCAGTTCTTC. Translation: CASSRTRTSGGDREQFF. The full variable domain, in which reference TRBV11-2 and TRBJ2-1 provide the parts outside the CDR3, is EAGVAQSPRYKIIEKRQSVAFWCNPISGHATLYWYQQILGQGPKLLIQFQNNGVVDDSQLPKDRFSAERLKGVDSTLKIQPAKLEDSAVYLCASSRTRTSGGDREQFFGPGTRLTVL.

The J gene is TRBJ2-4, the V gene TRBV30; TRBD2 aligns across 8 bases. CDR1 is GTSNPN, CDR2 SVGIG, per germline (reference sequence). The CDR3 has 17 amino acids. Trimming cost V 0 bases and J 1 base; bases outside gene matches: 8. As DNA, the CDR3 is TGTGCCTGGAGTGTAAGGTCGGCTAGCGGGGCCAAAAACATTCAGTACTTC. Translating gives CAWSVRSASGAKNIQYF.

In nucleotides, the CDR3 is TGTGCCAGCAGCTTAATGTCCTCCTCCTACAATGAGCAGTTCTTC. Protein: CASSLMSSSYNEQFF. The V call is TRBV7-2, the J call TRBJ2-1; D not certain. CDR1 is SGHTA and CDR2 is FQGNSA in the germline V gene. There are 15 residues in the CDR3. Trimming cost V 2 bases and J 0 bases, with 8 bases left between them.

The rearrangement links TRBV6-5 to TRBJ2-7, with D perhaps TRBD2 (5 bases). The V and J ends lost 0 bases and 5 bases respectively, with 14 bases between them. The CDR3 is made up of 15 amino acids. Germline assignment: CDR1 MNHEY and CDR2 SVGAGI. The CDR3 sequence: CASSYSMMAGDEQYF. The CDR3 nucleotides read TGTGCCAGCAGTTACTCGATGATGGCCGGGGACGAGCAGTACTTC.

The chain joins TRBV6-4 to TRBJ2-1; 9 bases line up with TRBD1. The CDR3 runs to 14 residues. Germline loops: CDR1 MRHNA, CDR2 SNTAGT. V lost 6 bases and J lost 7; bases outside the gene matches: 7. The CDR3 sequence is CASRGDRDENEQFF. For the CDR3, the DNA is TGTGCCAGCAGAGGGGACAGGGACGAGAATGAGCAGTTCTTC.

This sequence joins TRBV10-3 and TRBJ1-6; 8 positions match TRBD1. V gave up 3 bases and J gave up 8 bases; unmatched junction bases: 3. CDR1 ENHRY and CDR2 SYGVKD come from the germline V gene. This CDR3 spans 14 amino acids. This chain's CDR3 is CAISEGQGDSPLHF. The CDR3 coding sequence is TGTGCCATCAGTGAAGGACAGGGAGATTCACCCCTCCACTTT.

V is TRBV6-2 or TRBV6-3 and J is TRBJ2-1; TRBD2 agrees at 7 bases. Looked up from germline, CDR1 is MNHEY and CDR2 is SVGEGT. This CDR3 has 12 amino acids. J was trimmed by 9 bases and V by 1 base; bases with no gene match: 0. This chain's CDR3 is CASSYWGGEQFF. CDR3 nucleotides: TGTGCCAGCAGTTACTGGGGGGGTGAGCAGTTCTTC.

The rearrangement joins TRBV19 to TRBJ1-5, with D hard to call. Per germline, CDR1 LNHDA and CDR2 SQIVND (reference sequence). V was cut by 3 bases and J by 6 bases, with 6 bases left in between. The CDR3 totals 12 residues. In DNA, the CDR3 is TGTGCCAGTAGTATTGGTAGTCAGCCCCAGCATTTT. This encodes CASSIGSQPQHF.

CDR3 sequence reads: CASSSSLRQNSGNTIYF. In DNA, the CDR3 is TGCGCCAGCAGCTCCAGTCTTCGACAGAACTCTGGAAACACCATATATTTT. The V call is TRBV5-1, the J call TRBJ1-3; perhaps TRBD1 as D (5 bases). V was clipped by 3 bases and J by 0 bases, with 16 bases between them. Per the germline V gene, CDR1 is SGHRS and CDR2 is YFSETQ. The CDR3 length is 17 residues.

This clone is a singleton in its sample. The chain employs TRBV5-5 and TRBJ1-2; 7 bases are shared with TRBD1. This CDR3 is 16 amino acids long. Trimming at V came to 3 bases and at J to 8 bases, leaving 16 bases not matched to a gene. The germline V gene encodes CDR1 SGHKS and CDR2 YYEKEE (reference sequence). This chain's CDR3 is CASSSMGGTELLGYTF. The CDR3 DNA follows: TGTGCCAGCAGCTCCATGGGCGGGACAGAACTTTTGGGCTACACCTTC.

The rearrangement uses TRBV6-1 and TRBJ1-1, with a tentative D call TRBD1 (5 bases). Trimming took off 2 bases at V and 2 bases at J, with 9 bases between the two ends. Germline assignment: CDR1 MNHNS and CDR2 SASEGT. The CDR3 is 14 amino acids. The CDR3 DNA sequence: TGTGCCAGCAGTGAAAGGAGGGACAACACTGAAGCTTTCTTT. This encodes CASSERRDNTEAFF.

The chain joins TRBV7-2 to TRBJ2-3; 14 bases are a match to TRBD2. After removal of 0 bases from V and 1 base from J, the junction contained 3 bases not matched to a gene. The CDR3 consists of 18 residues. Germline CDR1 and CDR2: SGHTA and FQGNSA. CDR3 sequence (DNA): TGTGCCAGCAGCTTAGCAGGGACTAGCGGGGGCGGCACAGATACGCAGTATTTT. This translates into CASSLAGTSGGGTDTQYF.

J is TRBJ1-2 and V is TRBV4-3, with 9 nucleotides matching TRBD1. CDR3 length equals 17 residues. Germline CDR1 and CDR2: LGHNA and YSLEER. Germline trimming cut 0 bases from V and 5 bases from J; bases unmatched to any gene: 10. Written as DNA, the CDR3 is TGCGCCAGCAGCCAAGATGAGGGGACAGGGAGAAAGTATGGCTACACCTTC. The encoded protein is CASSQDEGTGRKYGYTF.

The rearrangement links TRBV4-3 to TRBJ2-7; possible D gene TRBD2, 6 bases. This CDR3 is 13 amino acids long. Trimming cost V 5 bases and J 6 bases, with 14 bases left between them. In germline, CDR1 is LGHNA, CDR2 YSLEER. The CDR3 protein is CASSGGDPSEQYF. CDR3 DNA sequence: TGCGCCAGCAGCGGAGGGGACCCATCCGAGCAGTACTTC.

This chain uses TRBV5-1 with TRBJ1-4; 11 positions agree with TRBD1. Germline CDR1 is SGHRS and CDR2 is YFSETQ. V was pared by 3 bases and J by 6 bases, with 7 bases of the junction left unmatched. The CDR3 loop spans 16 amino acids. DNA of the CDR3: TGCGCCAGCAGCTCGTCTCCGGGACAGGGGGATGAAAAACTGTTTTTT. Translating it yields CASSSSPGQGDEKLFF.

The CDR3: CASSEATGRGEAFF. The CDR3 coding sequence is TGTGCCAGCAGTGAAGCAACAGGGAGGGGTGAAGCTTTCTTT. The chain uses TRBV6-1 and TRBJ1-1; the D gene is possibly TRBD1 (6 bases). The CDR3 length is 14 residues. Trimming cost V 0 bases and J 7 bases, with 12 bases left between them. Per germline, CDR1 MNHNS and CDR2 SASEGT.

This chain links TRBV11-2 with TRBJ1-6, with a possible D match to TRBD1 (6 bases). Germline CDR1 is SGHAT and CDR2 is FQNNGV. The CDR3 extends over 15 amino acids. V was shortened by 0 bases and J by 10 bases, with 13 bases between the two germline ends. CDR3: CASSLEQGWTSPLHF. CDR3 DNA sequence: TGTGCCAGCAGCTTAGAACAGGGCTGGACCTCACCCCTCCACTTT.

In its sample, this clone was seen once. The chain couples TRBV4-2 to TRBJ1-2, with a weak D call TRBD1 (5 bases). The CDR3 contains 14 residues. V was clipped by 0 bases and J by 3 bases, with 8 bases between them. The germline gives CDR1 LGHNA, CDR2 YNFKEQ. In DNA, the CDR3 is TGTGCCAGCAGCCAAGACAGGGAATACTATGGCTACACCTTC. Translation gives CASSQDREYYGYTF.

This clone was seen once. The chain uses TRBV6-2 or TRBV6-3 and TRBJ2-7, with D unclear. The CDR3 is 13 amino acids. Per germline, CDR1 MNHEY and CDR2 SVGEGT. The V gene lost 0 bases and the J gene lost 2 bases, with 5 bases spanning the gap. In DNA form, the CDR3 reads TGTGCCAGCAGTTACTCTGTCACCTACGAGCAGTACTTC. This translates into CASSYSVTYEQYF.

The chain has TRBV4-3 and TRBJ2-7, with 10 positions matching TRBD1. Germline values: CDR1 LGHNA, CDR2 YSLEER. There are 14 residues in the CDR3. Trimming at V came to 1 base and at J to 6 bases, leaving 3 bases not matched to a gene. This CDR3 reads CASSQGTGGREQYF. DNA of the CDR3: TGCGCCAGCAGCCAAGGGACAGGGGGGCGCGAGCAGTACTTC.